This TCR beta chain emerged from a study of post-analysis software for immune sequencing data. Turning to this clonotype: The target antigen is unknown.

The CDR3 runs 12 residues. V was pared by 2 bases and J by 3 bases, with 4 bases between. Germline V gives CDR1 MNHEY, CDR2 SVGAGI. Tagging with unique molecular identifiers was a feature of the TCR beta cDNA libraries. In TCRdb, the PCR reads were re-called with MiXCR into one record per CDR3 protein. Seen here are 150,000 to 200,000 distinct CDR3 sequences, about 34% observed once, and the top ten hold 25% to 35%. Broader study findings: Diversity measured as normalized Chao1 was significantly lower in multiple sclerosis patients than in controls. Elevated frequency relative to controls characterized four to six TRBV segments in patients, TRBV5-6, TRBV5-1 and TRBV20-1 among them.

The sequenced sample was blood, obtained after autologous hematopoietic stem cell transplantation. The rearrangement uses TRBV6-5 and TRBJ1-1; D is unresolved. This clonotype originated in a girl aged 10 to 17 with multiple sclerosis. CDR3 in amino acids: CASSYGDTEAFF. DNA of the CDR3: TGTGCCAGCAGTTACGGAGACACTGAAGCTTTCTTT.